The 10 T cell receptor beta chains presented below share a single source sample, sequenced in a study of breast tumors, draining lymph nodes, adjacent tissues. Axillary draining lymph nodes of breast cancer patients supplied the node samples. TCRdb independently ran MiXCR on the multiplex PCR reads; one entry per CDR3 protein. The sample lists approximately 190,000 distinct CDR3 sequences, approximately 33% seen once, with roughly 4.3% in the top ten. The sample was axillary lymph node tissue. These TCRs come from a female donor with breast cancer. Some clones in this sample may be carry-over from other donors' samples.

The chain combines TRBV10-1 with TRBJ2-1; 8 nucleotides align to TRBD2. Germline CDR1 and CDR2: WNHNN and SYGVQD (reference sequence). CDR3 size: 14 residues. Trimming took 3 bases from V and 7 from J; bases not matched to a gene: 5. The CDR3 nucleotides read TGCGCCAGCAGTGATGGGACTAGGGGGAATGAGCAGTTCTTC. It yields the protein CASSDGTRGNEQFF.

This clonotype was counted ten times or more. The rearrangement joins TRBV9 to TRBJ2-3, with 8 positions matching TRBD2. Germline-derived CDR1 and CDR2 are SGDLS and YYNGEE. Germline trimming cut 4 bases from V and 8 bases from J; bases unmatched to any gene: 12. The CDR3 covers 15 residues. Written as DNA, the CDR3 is TGTGCCAGCAGCCCAGGTGGGACTAGGTTTGTTACGCAGTATTTT. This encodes CASSPGGTRFVTQYF.

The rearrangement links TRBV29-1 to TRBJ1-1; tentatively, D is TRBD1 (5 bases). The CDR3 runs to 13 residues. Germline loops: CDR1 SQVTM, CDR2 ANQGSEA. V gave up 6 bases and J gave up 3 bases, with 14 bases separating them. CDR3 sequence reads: CSVHGRADTEAFF. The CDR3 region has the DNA TGCAGCGTCCACGGCAGGGCAGACACTGAAGCTTTCTTT.

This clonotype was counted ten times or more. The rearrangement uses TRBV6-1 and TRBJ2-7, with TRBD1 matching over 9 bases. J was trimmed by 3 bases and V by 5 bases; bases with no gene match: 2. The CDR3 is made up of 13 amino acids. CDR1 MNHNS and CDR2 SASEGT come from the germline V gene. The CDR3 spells CASSMGQGYEQYF. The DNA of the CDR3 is TGTGCCAGCAGTATGGGACAGGGCTACGAGCAGTACTTC.

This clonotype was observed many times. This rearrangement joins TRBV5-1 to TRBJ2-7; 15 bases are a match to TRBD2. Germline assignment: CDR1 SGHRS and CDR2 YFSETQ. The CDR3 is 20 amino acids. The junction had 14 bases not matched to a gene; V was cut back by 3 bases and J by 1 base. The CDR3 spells CASSSTPAGTSGGLSYEQYF. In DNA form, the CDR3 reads TGCGCCAGCAGCTCAACCCCCGCCGGGACTAGCGGGGGGCTATCCTACGAGCAGTACTTC.

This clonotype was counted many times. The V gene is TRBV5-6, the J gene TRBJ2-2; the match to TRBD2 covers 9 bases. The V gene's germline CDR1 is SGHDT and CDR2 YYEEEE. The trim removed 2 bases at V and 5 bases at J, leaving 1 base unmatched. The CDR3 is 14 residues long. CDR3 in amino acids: CASSLAGGTGELFF. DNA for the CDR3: TGTGCCAGCAGCTTAGCGGGGGGAACCGGGGAGCTGTTTTTT. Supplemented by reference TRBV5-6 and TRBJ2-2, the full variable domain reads DAGVTQSPTHLIKTRGQQVTLRCSPKSGHDTVSWYQQALGQGPQFIFQYYEEEERQRGNFPDRFSGHQFPNYSSELNVNALLLGDSALYLCASSLAGGTGELFFGEGSRLTVL.

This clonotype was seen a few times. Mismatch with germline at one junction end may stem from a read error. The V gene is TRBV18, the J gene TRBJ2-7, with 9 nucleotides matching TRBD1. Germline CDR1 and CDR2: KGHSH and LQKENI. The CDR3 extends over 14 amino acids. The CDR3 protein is CVSSERTGADEQYF. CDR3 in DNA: TGTGTCAGCTCAGAACGGACAGGGGCAGACGAGCAGTACTTC.

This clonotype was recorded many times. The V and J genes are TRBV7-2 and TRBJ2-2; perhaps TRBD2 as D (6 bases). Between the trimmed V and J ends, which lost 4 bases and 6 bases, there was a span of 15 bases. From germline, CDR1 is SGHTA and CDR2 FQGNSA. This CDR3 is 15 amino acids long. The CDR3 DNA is TGTGCCAGCAGCTCAACTCCCGGGGGTCCCGGGGAGCTGTTTTTT. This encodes CASSSTPGGPGELFF.

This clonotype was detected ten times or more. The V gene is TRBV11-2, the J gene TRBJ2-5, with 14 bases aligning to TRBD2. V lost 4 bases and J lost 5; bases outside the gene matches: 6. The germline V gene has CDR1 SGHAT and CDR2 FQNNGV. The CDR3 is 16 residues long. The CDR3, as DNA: TGTGCCAGCAGCTCGACTAGCGGGAGGGCGGGGGAGACCCAGTACTTC. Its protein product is CASSSTSGRAGETQYF.

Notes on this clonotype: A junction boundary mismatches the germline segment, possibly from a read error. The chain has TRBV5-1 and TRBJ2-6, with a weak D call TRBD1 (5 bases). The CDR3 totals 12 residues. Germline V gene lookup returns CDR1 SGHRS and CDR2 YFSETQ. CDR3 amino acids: CASRSGANVLAF. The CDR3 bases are TGCGCCAGCAGATCTGGGGCCAACGTCCTGGCCTTC.